This passage covers 17 T cell receptor beta chains from one sample sequenced in a study of T cell responses to AZD1222 COVID-19 vaccine. Here immunoSEQ multiplex PCR was the method, and the copy in TCRdb shows in-frame clones only, minus some. The table has roughly 200,000 clones, 91% seen once. The material sequenced was peripheral blood, taken 28 days after the second AZD1222 dose. These receptors originate from an adult who received the AZD1222 COVID-19 vaccine.

This rearrangement joins TRBV10-3 to TRBJ2-3, with TRBD2 matching 9 bases. V lost 6 bases to trimming and J lost 3 bases; unmatched junction nucleotides: 7. CDR1 is ENHRY, CDR2 SYGVKD, per germline. The CDR3 extends over 15 amino acids. The CDR3 protein is CAIRPLAGLTDTQYF. The CDR3 DNA follows: TGTGCCATCAGACCCCTAGCGGGGCTAACAGATACGCAGTATTTT.

CDR3 DNA: TGTGCCAGCTCACCAGAACCCGGGGAGCTGTTTTTT. Its protein is CASSPEPGELFF. This chain joins TRBV18 and TRBJ2-2, with D hard to call. The CDR3 totals 12 residues. Germline CDR1 reads KGHSH; CDR2 reads LQKENI. The ends were cut back, 2 bases at V and 6 bases at J, with 4 bases in the middle.

This chain uses TRBV6-2 or TRBV6-3 with TRBJ2-3; D is ambiguous. In germline, CDR1 is MNHEY, CDR2 SVGEGT. The CDR3 covers 14 residues. With 2 bases removed from V and 2 bases from J, the gap between germline ends came to 8 bases. In DNA, the CDR3 is TGTGCCAGCAGTTACGCGAAATTCACAGATACGCAGTATTTT. Translated, it gives CASSYAKFTDTQYF.

The V call is TRBV5-1, the J call TRBJ2-1; TRBD2 matches 9 bases. This CDR3 has 16 amino acids. V lost 3 bases and J lost 2; bases outside the gene matches: 6. The germline V gene has CDR1 SGHRS and CDR2 YFSETQ. This chain's CDR3 is CASSWTLAGPYNEQFF. CDR3 DNA sequence: TGCGCCAGCAGCTGGACACTAGCGGGCCCCTACAATGAGCAGTTCTTC.

The chain uses TRBV18 and TRBJ1-3; D is perhaps TRBD1 (5 bases). The CDR3 consists of 14 residues. The V end was cut by 4 bases, the J end by 0 bases, with 7 bases between. Germline V gene data show CDR1 as KGHSH and CDR2 as LQKENI. CDR3 nucleotides: TGTGCCAGCTCACGGGACGTCTCTGGAAACACCATATATTTT. The encoded protein is CASSRDVSGNTIYF.

The J gene is TRBJ2-3, the V gene TRBV24-1; 8 nucleotides match TRBD1. V gave up 4 bases and J gave up 5 bases; unmatched junction bases: 10. In germline, CDR1 is KGHDR, CDR2 SFDVKD. The CDR3 length is 16 residues. CDR3 amino acids: CATSDPSRGLRDTQYF. In DNA, the CDR3 is TGTGCCACCAGTGACCCTAGCAGGGGGCTTCGAGATACGCAGTATTTT.

The chain is built from TRBV24-1 and TRBJ2-1; no clear D. Between the trimmed V and J ends, which lost 0 bases and 7 bases, there was a span of 12 bases. The CDR3 has 15 residues. CDR1 KGHDR and CDR2 SFDVKD come from the germline V gene. In DNA, the CDR3 is TGTGCCACCAGTGATTTGCGAGACGGCTTGAATGAGCAGTTCTTC. Its protein product is CATSDLRDGLNEQFF.

To note about this clone: Additional DNA sequences in this sample encode the identical CDR3. The V call is TRBV4-1, the J call TRBJ2-5, with 14 bases fitting TRBD2. This CDR3 has 16 residues. The germline V gene has CDR1 MGHRA and CDR2 YSYEKL. After removal of 5 bases from V and 2 bases from J, the junction contained 4 bases not matched to a gene. The CDR3 region is CASSLGLAGGQETQYF. CDR3 sequence (DNA): TGCGCCAGCAGCTTAGGACTAGCGGGGGGACAAGAGACCCAGTACTTC.

The rearrangement links TRBV11-2 to TRBJ2-7; maybe TRBD1 (6 bases). The CDR3 has 15 residues. V was trimmed by 5 bases and J by 4 bases, leaving 18 bases between them. Germline values: CDR1 SGHAT, CDR2 FQNNGV. This chain's CDR3 is CASSAYAGAQYEQYF. DNA for the CDR3: TGTGCCAGCAGCGCATATGCAGGGGCTCAATACGAGCAGTACTTC.

The J gene is TRBJ2-7, the V gene TRBV30; 7 bases line up with TRBD1. Germline assignment: CDR1 GTSNPN and CDR2 SVGIG (reference sequence). The V and J ends lost 7 bases and 5 bases, in that order; junction bases with no gene match: 11. There are 13 residues in the CDR3. DNA for the CDR3: TGTGCCTCGACCGCGACAGGGTTCGACGAGCAGTACTTC. It codes for CASTATGFDEQYF.

This chain uses TRBV14 with TRBJ1-2; no firm D call. From germline, CDR1 is SGHDN and CDR2 FVKESK. This CDR3 contains 12 residues. V shed 1 base and J shed 2 bases, with 2 bases lying between them. CDR3 protein: CASSQGNYGYTF. In DNA, the CDR3 is TGTGCCAGCAGCCAAGGGAACTATGGCTACACCTTC. Combining the CDR3 with reference TRBV14 and TRBJ1-2 gives the whole variable domain EAGVTQFPSHSVIEKGQTVTLRCDPISGHDNLYWYRRVMGKEIKFLLHFVKESKQDESGMPNNRFLAERTGGTYSTLKVQPAELEDSGVYFCASSQGNYGYTFGSGTRLTVV.

V usage is TRBV2 and J usage is TRBJ2-4, with unresolved D. The CDR3 extends over 14 amino acids. The germline V and J ends were trimmed by 6 bases and 3 bases, with 12 bases remaining between them. Per the germline V gene, CDR1 is SNHLY and CDR2 is FYNNEI. The CDR3, as DNA: TGTGCCAGCAGCTCCGGGCCCTTCAAAAACATTCAGTACTTC. This translates into CASSSGPFKNIQYF.

The gene calls are TRBV30 and TRBJ2-7, with D perhaps matching TRBD1 (5 bases). Trimming removed 0 bases at V and 4 bases at J, with 13 bases between. Germline CDR1 GTSNPN, CDR2 SVGIG (reference sequence). The CDR3 is made up of 14 amino acids. CDR3 in DNA: TGTGCCTGGAGTGTAGGGGCAATTACATACGAGCAGTACTTC. Its translation is CAWSVGAITYEQYF.

In this sample, this clone turned up once. The genes are TRBV6-1 and TRBJ1-5; D is perhaps TRBD1 (6 bases). Germline V gene sequence: CDR1 MNHNS, CDR2 SASEGT. The V and J ends lost 1 base and 7 bases respectively, with 17 bases between them. This CDR3 contains 16 residues. Here the CDR3 DNA reads TGTGCCAGCAGTGAAGGACTGGGCAGGGGCTCCCAGCCCCAGCATTTT. Translation gives CASSEGLGRGSQPQHF.

This chain connects TRBV10-3 to TRBJ1-1; D may be TRBD1 (5 bases). The CDR3 spans 15 residues. The ends were cut back, 2 bases at V and 1 base at J, with 11 bases in the middle. Germline V CDR1 and CDR2: ENHRY, SYGVKD. This CDR3 reads CAISETGRTNTEAFF. The CDR3 nucleotides are TGTGCCATCAGTGAGACGGGACGGACGAACACTGAAGCTTTCTTT.

On this clone itself: The sample has other DNA sequences that encode this CDR3 too. This chain connects TRBV9 to TRBJ1-1, with D unresolved. CDR1 is SGDLS and CDR2 is YYNGEE in the germline V gene. CDR3 length: 13 residues. V was pared by 4 bases and J by 2 bases, with 9 bases between. CDR3 residues: CASSTTANTEAFF. CDR3 DNA: TGTGCCAGCAGCACCACAGCTAACACTGAAGCTTTCTTT.

V is TRBV5-1 and J is TRBJ2-2, with D hard to call. The CDR3 loop spans 15 amino acids. Germline loops: CDR1 SGHRS, CDR2 YFSETQ. V lost 4 bases to trimming and J lost 4 bases, with 14 bases between them. CDR3 sequence reads: CASSRLAAGTGELFF. CDR3 DNA: TGCGCCAGCAGCCGGCTTGCGGCAGGCACCGGGGAGCTGTTTTTT.